Shown below are 12 T cell receptor beta chains from a single sample sequenced in a study of blood T cell repertoires in COVID-19. Only in-frame clones appear in the TCRdb table, and some are missing; sequencing was by immunoSEQ multiplex PCR. The top ten hold 4% to 4.5% of the sample, which has about 260,000 clones, 80% to 85% seen once. The sequencing sample was made of peripheral blood. These receptors all stem from a man aged 55 to 69 with acute or convalescent COVID-19.

The rearrangement uses TRBV7-6 and TRBJ2-7; D call uncertain. The germline V gene encodes CDR1 SGHVS and CDR2 FNYEAQ. With 4 bases removed from V and 11 bases from J, the gap between germline ends came to 12 bases. The CDR3 has 11 amino acids. The CDR3 nucleotides are TGTGCCAGCAGCTCTAACACCCAGGAGTACTTC. Translation: CASSSNTQEYF.

The gene calls are TRBV11-3 and TRBJ2-5; 7 nucleotides line up with TRBD2. Germline V gene sequence: CDR1 SGHNT, CDR2 YENEEA. This CDR3 has 14 residues. The trim removed 4 bases at V and 4 bases at J, leaving 6 bases unmatched. CDR3 in amino acids: CASSSRASGETQYF. DNA of the CDR3: TGTGCCAGCAGCTCCCGGGCTAGCGGAGAGACCCAGTACTTC.

The rearrangement uses TRBV5-4 and TRBJ1-5, with D possibly matching TRBD1 (5 bases). The CDR3 length is 14 residues. CDR1 is SGHNT and CDR2 is YYREEE in the germline V gene (reference sequence). V was clipped by 9 bases and J by 4 bases, with 17 bases between them. The DNA of the CDR3 is TGTGCCACCCAAGATGGGGGGGGTAATCAGCCCCAGCATTTT. Translation gives CATQDGGGNQPQHF.

A note on this clone: An end of the junction does not agree with germline; a read error may underlie this. This chain joins TRBV7-3 and TRBJ2-1, with D tentatively TRBD2 (6 bases). The CDR3 runs 16 residues. Germline values: CDR1 SGHTA, CDR2 FQGTGA. Written as DNA, the CDR3 is TGTGCCAGCAGCATAACTAGCCTAAGCTCCTACAATGAGCAGTTCTTC. Translation: CASSITSLSSYNEQFF.

This clone has a handful of counts. The chain links TRBV10-3 to TRBJ1-1; TRBD1 matches 8 bases. Germline values: CDR1 ENHRY, CDR2 SYGVKD. The junction had 7 bases not matched to a gene; V was cut back by 6 bases and J by 4 bases. The CDR3 consists of 14 residues. Written as DNA, the CDR3 is TGTGCCATCAGAGCAACAGGGGGGGTCACTGAAGCTTTCTTT. Translated, it gives CAIRATGGVTEAFF.

The chain couples TRBV29-1 to TRBJ1-1; D unclear. Germline loops: CDR1 SQVTM, CDR2 ANQGSEA. This CDR3 region has 13 residues. V lost 0 bases and J 6 bases, leaving 11 bases between the germline ends. This chain's CDR3 is CSVEDLRYAEAFF. The CDR3 DNA reads TGCAGCGTTGAAGATCTGCGGTACGCTGAAGCTTTCTTT.

There are a few counts of this clone. The rearrangement joins TRBV4-2 to TRBJ2-1; 9 positions agree with TRBD2. The CDR3 sequence is 16 residues long. Germline V gene data show CDR1 as LGHNA and CDR2 as YNFKEQ. V lost 2 bases and J lost 3; bases outside the gene matches: 5. The CDR3 coding sequence is TGTGCCAGCAGCCAACCCGGGACTAGCTTCTACAATGAGCAGTTCTTC. Its protein is CASSQPGTSFYNEQFF.

The J gene is TRBJ2-4, the V gene TRBV28; 7 nucleotides line up with TRBD1. Trimming at V came to 5 bases and at J to 8 bases, leaving 6 bases not matched to a gene. The CDR3 covers 13 residues. Germline assignment: CDR1 MDHEN and CDR2 SYDVKM. In nucleotides, the CDR3 is TGTGCCAGCAGTGCGGACAGGTGGGACATTCAGTACTTC. It yields the protein CASSADRWDIQYF.

The V call is TRBV7-9, the J call TRBJ2-7; D might be TRBD2 (5 bases). The germline V gene has CDR1 SEHNR and CDR2 FQNEAQ (reference sequence). Trimming removed 7 bases from V and 2 bases from J, with 15 bases in between. The CDR3 is made up of 14 amino acids. The CDR3 nucleotides are TGTGCCAGCACAAACGACCCGGGAACCTACGAGCAGTACTTC. It specifies CASTNDPGTYEQYF.

V usage is TRBV19 and J usage is TRBJ1-4, with D possibly matching TRBD1 (5 bases). V was cut by 3 bases and J by 8 bases, with 22 bases left in between. In germline, CDR1 is LNHDA, CDR2 SQIVND (reference sequence). The CDR3 covers 17 residues. CDR3 region: CASSISHLQGRNEKLFF. The CDR3 DNA reads as TGTGCCAGTAGTATCAGCCATTTGCAGGGAAGGAACGAAAAACTGTTTTTT.

The chain employs TRBV7-8 and TRBJ2-5; 13 nucleotides align to TRBD2. J lost 9 bases, V lost 5 bases, and 12 bases had no gene match. The germline gives CDR1 SGHVS, CDR2 FQNEAQ. The CDR3 is made up of 16 amino acids. The CDR3: CASSPRGLAGFAAQYF. The DNA for the CDR3 is TGTGCCAGCAGCCCGAGGGGACTAGCGGGGTTCGCGGCCCAGTACTTC.

This chain joins TRBV6-5 and TRBJ2-2; 8 bases agree with TRBD1. The CDR3 is made up of 15 amino acids. The junction had 4 bases not matched to a gene; V was cut back by 4 bases and J by 3 bases. In germline, CDR1 is MNHEY, CDR2 SVGAGI. Written as DNA, the CDR3 is TGTGCCAGCAGTTCGCAGGGGGCCGACACCGGGGAGCTGTTTTTT. Translating gives CASSSQGADTGELFF.